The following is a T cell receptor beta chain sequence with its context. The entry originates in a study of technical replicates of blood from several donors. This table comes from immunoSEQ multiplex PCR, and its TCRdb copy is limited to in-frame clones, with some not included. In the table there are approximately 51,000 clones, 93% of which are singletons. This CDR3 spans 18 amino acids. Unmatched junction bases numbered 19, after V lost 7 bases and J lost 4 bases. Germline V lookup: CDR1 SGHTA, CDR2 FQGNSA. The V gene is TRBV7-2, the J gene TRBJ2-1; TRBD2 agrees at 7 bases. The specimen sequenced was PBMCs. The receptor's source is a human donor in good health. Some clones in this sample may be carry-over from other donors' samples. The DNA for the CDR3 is TGTGCCAGCACCCGGTCGTCGGCTAGCGGTTTGGGGTACAATGAGCAGTTCTTC. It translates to CASTRSSASGLGYNEQFF.